A selection of T cell receptor beta chains follows, all from one sample in a study of beta chain features in type 1 diabetes. Clones were sequenced by immunoSEQ multiplex PCR, and TCRdb holds only the in-frame ones, with some missing. The table includes more than 300,000 clones, approximately 8.2% detected once. The sample taken for sequencing was central memory CD4+ T cells from blood. The receptors were sampled from a woman aged 18-29 years in good health. CDR3s include the opening cysteine and the closing phenylalanine or tryptophan. The D gene is left open where the match is weak. Expanded clones get a size class; other rows say once, few or many, or leave the size out.

CDR3 | DNA | size | V | D | length | J
CASSLGLAGGETQYF | TGTGCCAGCAGCCTAGGACTAGCGGGAGGCGAGACCCAGTACTTC | few | TRBV7-8 | TRBD2 | 15 | TRBJ2-5
CASSPGFLETQYF | TGTGCCAGCAGCCCGGGGTTCTTGGAGACCCAGTACTTC | few | TRBV9 | NA | 13 | TRBJ2-5
CASSWTGSGEQYF | TGTGCCAGCAGTTGGACAGGGTCTGGTGAGCAGTACTTC | NA | TRBV6-5 | TRBD1 | 13 | TRBJ2-7
CASSHQLGQGSYEQYF | TGCGCCAGCAGCCATCAACTGGGACAGGGATCCTACGAGCAGTACTTC | few | TRBV4-3 | TRBD1 | 16 | TRBJ2-7
CASSPGQGNTGELFF | TGCGCCAGCAGTCCGGGACAGGGTAACACCGGGGAGCTGTTTTTT | few | TRBV5-1 | TRBD1 | 15 | TRBJ2-2
CAISVDPGNEQFF | TGTGCCATCAGTGTGGACCCGGGCAATGAGCAGTTCTTC | NA | TRBV10-3 | NA | 13 | TRBJ2-1
CASSRGTGSYNEQFF | TGTGCCAGCAGCCGCGGGACGGGCTCCTACAATGAGCAGTTCTTC | many | TRBV7-3 | NA | 15 | TRBJ2-1
CASSYSPAGDTEAFF | TGTGCCAGCAGTTACTCCCCCGCTGGGGACACTGAAGCTTTCTTT | few | TRBV6-5 | NA | 15 | TRBJ1-1
CASSLTQPQDGYTF | TGCGCCAGCAGCTTGACCCAACCCCAGGATGGCTACACCTTC | many | TRBV5-1 | NA | 14 | TRBJ1-2
CASSRLQGAGNQPQHF | TGTGCCAGCAGCAGGCTACAGGGGGCTGGCAATCAGCCCCAGCATTTT | NA | TRBV16 | TRBD1 | 16 | TRBJ1-5
CASSFETGNYEQYF | TGTGCCAGCAGCTTCGAGACAGGGAACTACGAGCAGTACTTC | few | TRBV7-3 | TRBD1 | 14 | TRBJ2-7
CASSVSGNIEQFF | TGTGCCAGCAGTGTTTCGGGGAACATTGAGCAGTTCTTC | NA | TRBV6-6 | NA | 13 | TRBJ2-1
CASTPGQTFYEQYF | TGTGCCAGCACCCCGGGACAGACCTTCTACGAGCAGTACTTC | few | TRBV2 | TRBD1 | 14 | TRBJ2-7
CAIAGDREGHLNEQFF | TGTGCCATCGCAGGTGACCGGGAGGGCCACCTCAATGAGCAGTTCTTC | many | TRBV10-3 | TRBD2 | 16 | TRBJ2-1
CASRQGPYSNQPQHF | TGTGCCAGCAGGCAGGGGCCATATAGCAATCAGCCCCAGCATTTT | NA | TRBV7-2 | NA | 15 | TRBJ1-5
CPQVAVSGIETQYF | TGCCCGCAGGTCGCCGTGTCGGGGATAGAGACCCAGTACTTC | NA | TRBV21-1 | NA | 14 | TRBJ2-5
CASRTGQTSSYEQYF | TGCGCCAGCAGAACCGGACAGACGAGCTCCTACGAGCAGTACTTC | few | TRBV5-1 | NA | 15 | TRBJ2-7
CATSRPLHRNIQYF | TGTGCCACCAGCAGGCCCCTCCATCGTAACATTCAGTACTTC | NA | TRBV15 | NA | 14 | TRBJ2-4
CASSYARGETQYF | TGTGCCAGCAGTTACGCAAGGGGGGAGACCCAGTACTTC | NA | TRBV6-5 | NA | 13 | TRBJ2-5
CAIQGEIYEQYF | TGTGCCATCCAGGGTGAGATCTACGAGCAGTACTTC | NA | TRBV10-3 | NA | 12 | TRBJ2-7
CASKENRANTGELFF | TGTGCCAGCAAAGAGAACAGGGCGAACACCGGGGAGCTGTTTTTT | few | TRBV2 | NA | 15 | TRBJ2-2
CASSSTGSGGTDTQYF | TGTGCCAGCAGTTCGACTGGGAGTGGCGGCACAGATACGCAGTATTTT | NA | TRBV28 | NA | 16 | TRBJ2-3
CAISRATNEKLFF | TGTGCCATCAGCCGAGCAACTAATGAAAAACTGTTTTTT | many | TRBV10-3 | NA | 13 | TRBJ1-4
CASSPGGEGTYNEQFF | TGTGCCAGCAGCCCAGGAGGGGAGGGCACCTACAATGAGCAGTTCTTC | NA | TRBV11-3 | TRBD2 | 16 | TRBJ2-1
CASSFRRAYNEQFF | TGTGCCAGCAGTTTCCGGAGGGCCTACAATGAGCAGTTCTTC | few | TRBV28 | NA | 14 | TRBJ2-1
CASSRGGIVKLFF | TGTGCCAGCAGTCGGGGCGGCATAGTCAAACTGTTTTTT | NA | TRBV28 | NA | 13 | TRBJ1-4
CASSPGLAGPYEQYF | TGTGCCAGCAGCCCCGGACTAGCGGGGCCCTACGAGCAGTACTTC | NA | TRBV7-6 | TRBD2 | 15 | TRBJ2-7
CASSEEVEQFF | TGTGCCAGCTCCGAGGAGGTTGAGCAGTTCTTC | NA | TRBV7-2 | NA | 11 | TRBJ2-1
CASSAREYGTYEQYF | TGCGCCAGCAGCGCACGGGAGTACGGGACCTACGAGCAGTACTTC | NA | TRBV4-3 | NA | 15 | TRBJ2-7
CASSLPERPGRAYEQYF | TGTGCCAGCAGCTTACCGGAGCGTCCGGGCCGCGCCTACGAGCAGTACTTC | NA | TRBV7-2 | NA | 17 | TRBJ2-7
CASSTPQGAGDTQYF | TGTGCCAGCAGTACTCCCCAGGGGGCAGGAGATACGCAGTATTTT | NA | TRBV10-3 | TRBD1 | 15 | TRBJ2-3
CASSPNTNTDTQYF | TGTGCCAGCAGCCCGAATACAAACACAGATACGCAGTATTTT | few | TRBV7-2 | NA | 14 | TRBJ2-3
CAISSKGRAWEQYF | TGTGCCATCAGTTCAAAAGGGAGGGCGTGGGAGCAGTACTTC | NA | TRBV10-3 | TRBD2 | 14 | TRBJ2-7
CASPSHEQFF | TGTGCCAGCCCGAGCCATGAGCAGTTCTTC | few | TRBV7-9 | NA | 10 | TRBJ2-1
CASSYSGGTYGYTF | TGTGCCAGCAGTTACTCGGGAGGGACCTATGGCTACACCTTC | few | TRBV6-6 | NA | 14 | TRBJ1-2
CASSRRGDYSNQPQHF | TGTGCCAGCAGTAGACGGGGGGATTATAGCAATCAGCCCCAGCATTTT | many | TRBV27 | NA | 16 | TRBJ1-5
CASSAQRAAGNQPQHF | TGTGCCAGCAGCGCCCAGAGGGCGGCCGGCAATCAGCCCCAGCATTTT | few | TRBV7-8 | NA | 16 | TRBJ1-5
CASSSSSGAGGYTF | TGCGCCAGCAGCTCATCAAGCGGAGCAGGGGGCTACACCTTC | few | TRBV5-1 | NA | 14 | TRBJ1-2
CASSPPGTSGADTQYF | TGTGCCAGCAGCCCACCAGGGACCAGCGGCGCAGATACGCAGTATTTT | NA | TRBV9 | NA | 16 | TRBJ2-3
CASSDRGYEQFF | TGTGCCAGCAGTGACAGGGGATATGAGCAGTTCTTC | NA | TRBV2 | NA | 12 | TRBJ2-1
CASSGRLNYGYTF | TGCGCCAGCAGCGGTAGGCTGAACTATGGCTACACCTTC | few | TRBV10-1 | NA | 13 | TRBJ1-2
CASSQGPAGEQFF | TGTGCCAGCAGCCAGGGACCCGCGGGTGAGCAGTTCTTC | few | TRBV7-3 | NA | 13 | TRBJ2-1
CASSLSFTDSYEQYF | TGTGCCAGCAGCCTTTCCTTCACGGACTCCTACGAGCAGTACTTC | few | TRBV7-2 | NA | 15 | TRBJ2-7
CASSRDRDGQYF | TGTGCCAGCAGCCGAGACAGGGATGGCCAGTACTTC | few | TRBV11-2 | TRBD1 | 12 | TRBJ2-5
CSARAEGTQYF | TGCAGTGCTAGAGCCGAGGGGACCCAGTACTTC | few | TRBV20-1 | NA | 11 | TRBJ2-5